The rows below give T cell receptor beta chains drawn from one sample of a study of CD8 T cells in Susac syndrome. TCRdb redid the calling of the immunoSEQ multiplex PCR reads with MiXCR, one entry per CDR3 protein. The sample carries approximately 270,000 distinct CDR3 sequences, roughly 93% recorded once. The sequenced material came from CD4+ T cells from PBMCs. The receptors come from a human donor with multiple sclerosis. Each CDR3 is given with its conserved first and last residue. A D gene is named only where the DNA matches it firmly. Size is stated for part of the rows, as once, few or many counts, or as a class when the clone is expanded.

D gene	V gene	J gene	CDR3 length	clone size	CDR3 protein	CDR3 DNA
-	TRBV3-1	TRBJ1-5	12	-	CASSQADGLQHF	TGTGCCAGCAGCCAAGCGGACGGGCTCCAGCATTTT
-	TRBV5-1	TRBJ2-2	14	-	CASSSTGTGGELFF	TGCGCCAGCAGCTCTACAGGGACGGGCGGGGAGCTGTTTTTT
TRBD2	TRBV20-1	TRBJ2-1	14	-	CSARTSGGHNEQFF	TGCAGTGCCCGGACTAGCGGGGGCCACAATGAGCAGTTCTTC
-	TRBV5-4	TRBJ2-3	16	-	CASSPRRGFGTDTQYF	TGTGCCAGCAGCCCGCGCCGGGGTTTTGGCACAGATACGCAGTATTTT
-	TRBV12-3/TRBV12-4	TRBJ1-5	14	-	CASSGYPVNQPQHF	TGTGCCAGCAGCGGTTACCCAGTCAATCAGCCCCAGCATTTT
-	TRBV5-1	TRBJ2-5	15	-	CASSLRALPKETQYF	TGCGCCAGCAGCTTGAGGGCCCTACCCAAAGAGACCCAGTACTTC
-	TRBV3-1	TRBJ2-2	11	-	CASSRAGELFF	TGTGCCAGCAGCCGAGCCGGGGAGCTGTTTTTT
-	TRBV29-1	TRBJ2-1	14	-	CSGIGGGRGDEQFF	TGCAGCGGGATAGGGGGAGGGCGGGGTGATGAGCAGTTCTTC
-	TRBV4-1	TRBJ1-4	17	-	CASSQDQRGWVGEKLFF	TGCGCCAGCAGCCAAGATCAGAGGGGATGGGTGGGTGAAAAACTGTTTTTT
TRBD1	TRBV20-1	TRBJ1-5	15	-	CSARSYDRDNQPQHF	TGCAGTGCTAGATCCTACGACAGGGACAATCAGCCCCAGCATTTT
TRBD1	TRBV18	TRBJ1-4	15	-	CASSYAGGLNEKLFF	TGTGCCAGCTCATATGCAGGGGGACTGAATGAAAAACTGTTTTTT
TRBD1	TRBV3-1	TRBJ2-5	13	-	CASSQATGLSQYF	TGTGCCAGCAGCCAGGCGACAGGGTTAAGCCAGTACTTC
TRBD2	TRBV2	TRBJ2-2	13	-	CASSPTSLGELFF	TGTGCCAGCAGTCCGACTAGCCTCGGGGAGCTGTTTTTT
-	TRBV30	TRBJ2-3	11	-	CAWTRADTQYF	TGTGCCTGGACTCGAGCAGATACGCAGTATTTT
-	TRBV25-1	TRBJ1-1	14	-	CASSECMENTEAFF	TGTGCCAGCAGTGAATGTATGGAGAACACTGAAGCTTTCTTT
-	TRBV4-1	TRBJ2-5	16	-	CASSQAPRGQQETQYF	TGCGCCAGCAGCCAAGCCCCGCGGGGGCAACAAGAGACCCAGTACTTC
TRBD1	TRBV7-7	TRBJ2-5	14	-	CASSQSPGGETQYF	TGTGCCAGCAGCCAAAGCCCAGGGGGCGAGACCCAGTACTTC
-	TRBV5-4	TRBJ1-2	14	-	CASSLVAANYGYTF	TGTGCCAGCAGCTTGGTAGCGGCCAACTATGGCTACACCTTC
-	TRBV12-3/TRBV12-4	TRBJ1-3	12	-	CASSFTGNTIYF	TGTGCCAGCAGTTTTACTGGAAACACCATATATTTT
-	TRBV6-6	TRBJ1-4	16	-	CASTPQGHATNEKLFF	TGTGCCAGCACCCCCCAGGGCCATGCAACTAATGAAAAACTGTTTTTT
-	TRBV2	TRBJ1-1	15	-	CASSESRGLVTEAFF	TGTGCCAGCAGTGAATCGAGGGGGTTAGTTACTGAAGCTTTCTTT
TRBD1	TRBV10-3	TRBJ1-5	14	-	CAISRTGNNQPQHF	TGTGCCATCAGCCGGACAGGGAACAATCAGCCCCAGCATTTT
-	TRBV5-1	TRBJ2-7	14	-	CASSFEPGRYEQYF	TGCGCCAGCAGCTTCGAACCGGGGCGTTACGAGCAGTACTTC
TRBD1	TRBV29-1	TRBJ1-2	16	-	CSVEGDRGRRVYGYTF	TGCAGCGTTGAAGGGGACAGGGGGCGCAGGGTGTATGGCTACACCTTC
TRBD2	TRBV6-6	TRBJ2-5	16	once	CASSRTSGRAKETQYF	TGTGCCAGCAGCCGGACTAGCGGGAGGGCCAAGGAGACCCAGTACTTC
-	TRBV7-9	TRBJ1-1	14	-	CASSLAGGVTEAFF	TGTGCCAGCAGCTTAGCGGGTGGGGTTACTGAAGCTTTCTTT
-	TRBV5-1	TRBJ2-1	15	-	CASSLEAGSYNEQFF	TGCGCCAGCAGCTTGGAGGCAGGCTCCTACAATGAGCAGTTCTTC
-	TRBV3-1	TRBJ1-2	15	-	CASSQEGAWRLGYTF	TGTGCCAGCAGCCAAGAGGGGGCTTGGAGACTCGGCTACACCTTC
-	TRBV20-1	TRBJ2-7	11	-	CSASRAAEQYF	TGCAGTGCTAGCAGGGCGGCCGAGCAGTACTTC
-	TRBV7-9	TRBJ2-6	13	-	CASSLGGANVLTF	TGTGCCAGCAGCTTAGGTGGGGCCAACGTCCTGACTTTC
-	TRBV5-1	TRBJ1-1	18	-	CASSLYPRPGHQNTEAFF	TGCGCCAGCAGCTTGTATCCTAGGCCCGGACACCAGAACACTGAAGCTTTCTTT
-	TRBV28	TRBJ2-3	15	-	CASSGGTAGLATQYF	TGTGCCAGCAGTGGGGGGACAGCGGGGTTGGCTACGCAGTATTTT
-	TRBV24-1	TRBJ1-5	12	-	CATSVRGEPQHF	TGTGCCACCAGTGTCCGGGGGGAGCCCCAGCATTTT
TRBD1	TRBV10-3	TRBJ2-2	17	-	CAISPSGQHLGTGELFF	TGTGCCATCAGCCCTTCGGGACAGCACTTGGGCACCGGGGAGCTGTTTTTT
-	TRBV11-2	TRBJ1-2	16	-	CASSLGGSAANYGYTF	TGTGCCAGCAGCTTAGGGGGGTCGGCGGCTAACTATGGCTACACCTTC
-	TRBV7-9	TRBJ2-1	14	-	CASSPGPRYNEQFF	TGTGCCAGCAGCCCTGGACCACGTTACAATGAGCAGTTCTTC
-	TRBV5-1	TRBJ1-1	12	once	CASTGVGTEAFF	TGCGCCAGCACTGGGGTCGGCACTGAAGCTTTCTTT
-	TRBV5-6	TRBJ2-3	13	-	CASSLVGPDTQYF	TGTGCCAGCAGCTTGGTTGGCCCGGATACGCAGTATTTT
-	TRBV5-4	TRBJ2-5	13	-	CASSLGSYETQYF	TGTGCCAGCAGCTTGGGCTCTTACGAGACCCAGTACTTC
-	TRBV20-1	TRBJ2-5	13	once	CSALTPLEETQYF	TGCAGTGCCCTGACACCTTTGGAGGAGACCCAGTACTTC
TRBD2	TRBV20-1	TRBJ2-3	15	-	CSARDPVGRGDTQYF	TGCAGTGCTAGAGATCCCGTCGGGAGGGGGGATACGCAGTATTTT
TRBD1	TRBV10-3	TRBJ2-6	15	-	CAISGQGSGANVLTF	TGTGCCATCAGTGGACAGGGCTCTGGGGCCAACGTCCTGACTTTC
TRBD1	TRBV5-1	TRBJ1-5	14	-	CASSRTGDDQPQHF	TGCGCCAGCAGCCGGACAGGGGATGATCAGCCCCAGCATTTT
-	TRBV5-4	TRBJ2-1	15	-	CASSLDSSGSNEQFF	TGTGCCAGCAGCTTGGATTCCAGCGGGTCAAATGAGCAGTTCTTC
-	TRBV19	TRBJ2-6	17	-	CASSIQDRSSGANVLTF	TGTGCCAGTAGTATACAGGACAGAAGCTCTGGGGCCAACGTCCTGACTTTC
TRBD2	TRBV6-1	TRBJ2-3	15	-	CASRGWTSGRDTQYF	TGTGCCAGCAGGGGTTGGACTAGCGGGAGGGATACGCAGTATTTT
-	TRBV20-1	TRBJ2-4	15	-	CSAREGLQAKNIQYF	TGCAGTGCTAGAGAGGGGCTCCAAGCCAAAAACATTCAGTACTTC
-	TRBV29-1	TRBJ2-4	19	-	CSVVLFGVRVPGTKNIQYF	TGCAGCGTTGTATTGTTCGGCGTGCGAGTTCCGGGGACCAAAAACATTCAGTACTTC
TRBD1	TRBV9	TRBJ1-6	14	once	CASSENTGVSPLHF	TGTGCCAGCAGCGAAAACACAGGGGTTTCACCCCTCCACTTT
-	TRBV5-1	TRBJ1-1	13	-	CASSTTWNTEAFF	TGCGCCAGCAGCACGACATGGAACACTGAAGCTTTCTTT
-	TRBV12-3/TRBV12-4	TRBJ1-5	14	few	CASSLGRGNQPQHF	TGTGCCAGCAGTTTAGGTCGGGGGAATCAGCCCCAGCATTTT
-	TRBV7-2	TRBJ1-2	16	-	CASSHGGDKRDYGYTF	TGTGCCAGCAGCCACGGGGGGGATAAGAGGGACTATGGCTACACCTTC
-	TRBV27	TRBJ1-1	14	-	CASSLYGTGVEAFF	TGTGCCAGCAGTTTATATGGGACGGGAGTTGAAGCTTTCTTT
TRBD1	TRBV18	TRBJ2-7	15	-	CASSLDGTASYEQYF	TGTGCCAGCTCACTCGATGGGACAGCGTCCTACGAGCAGTACTTC